This TCR beta chain was identified in a study of tumor and adjacent non-tumor tissue in lung cancer. Study background: On average, productive TCRbeta reads reached about 4.17 million per sample.

A modified ARM-PCR protocol with three rounds of nested PCR amplified TCRbeta. TCRdb re-called the multiplex PCR reads with MiXCR, one entry per CDR3 protein. This table has about 110,000 distinct CDR3 sequences, 75% appearing once. The template was RNA from unsorted bulk tissue. Worth noting for this clonotype: No antigen is known for it. One junction end does not reproduce the germline sequence, and a read error may be involved.

Study-level results: In normal lung, the top 100 clones were significantly more dominant than in tumor. TCR diversity was significantly greater in tumor than normal lung tissue.

The germline gives CDR1 SGHRS, CDR2 YFSETQ. The CDR3 consists of 13 residues. This sequence was found in a woman in her fifties or sixties with non-small cell lung cancer. This chain links TRBV5-1 with TRBJ1-1; D is unresolved. Sequenced input: lung tumor tissue. The CDR3 protein is CASSLVGKTETFF. The CDR3 nucleotides read TGCGCCAGCAGCTTGGTCGGGAAAACTGAAACTTTCTTT.